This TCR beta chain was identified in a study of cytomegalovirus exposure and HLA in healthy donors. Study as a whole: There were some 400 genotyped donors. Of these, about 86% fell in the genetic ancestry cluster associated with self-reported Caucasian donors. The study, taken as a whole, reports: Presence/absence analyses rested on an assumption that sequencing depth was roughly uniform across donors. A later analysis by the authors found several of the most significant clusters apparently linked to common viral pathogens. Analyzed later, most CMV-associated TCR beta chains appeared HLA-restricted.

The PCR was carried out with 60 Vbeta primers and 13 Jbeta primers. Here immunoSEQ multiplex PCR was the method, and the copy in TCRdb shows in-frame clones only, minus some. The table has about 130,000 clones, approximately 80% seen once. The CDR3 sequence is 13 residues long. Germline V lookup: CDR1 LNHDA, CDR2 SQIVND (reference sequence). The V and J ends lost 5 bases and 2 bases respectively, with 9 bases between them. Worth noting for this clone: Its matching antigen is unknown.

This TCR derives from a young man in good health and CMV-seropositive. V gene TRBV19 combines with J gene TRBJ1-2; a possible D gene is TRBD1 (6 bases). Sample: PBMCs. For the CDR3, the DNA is TGTGCCAGTAGTCAGGGGCAGAACTATGGCTACACCTTC. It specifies CASSQGQNYGYTF.